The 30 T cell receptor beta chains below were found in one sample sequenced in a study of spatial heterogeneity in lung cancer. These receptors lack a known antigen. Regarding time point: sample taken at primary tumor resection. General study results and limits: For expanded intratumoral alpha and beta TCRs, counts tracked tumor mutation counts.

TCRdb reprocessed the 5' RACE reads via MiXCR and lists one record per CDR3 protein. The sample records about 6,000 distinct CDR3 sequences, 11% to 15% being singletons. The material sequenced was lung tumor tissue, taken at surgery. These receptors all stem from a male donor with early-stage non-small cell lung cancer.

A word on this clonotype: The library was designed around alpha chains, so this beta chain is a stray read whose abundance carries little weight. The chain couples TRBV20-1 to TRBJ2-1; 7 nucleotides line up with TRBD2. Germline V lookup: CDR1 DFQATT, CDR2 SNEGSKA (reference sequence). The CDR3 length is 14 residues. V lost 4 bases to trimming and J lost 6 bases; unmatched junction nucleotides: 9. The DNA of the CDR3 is TGCAGTGCTATCCGGGCGGGAGTGCGCAATGAGCAGTTCTTC. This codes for CSAIRAGVRNEQFF.

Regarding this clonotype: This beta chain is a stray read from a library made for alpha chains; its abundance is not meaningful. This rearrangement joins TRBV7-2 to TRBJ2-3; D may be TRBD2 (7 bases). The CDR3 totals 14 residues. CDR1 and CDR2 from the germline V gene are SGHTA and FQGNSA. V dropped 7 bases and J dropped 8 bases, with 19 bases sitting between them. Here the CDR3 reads CASNQFWGGGTQYF. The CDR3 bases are TGTGCCAGCAATCAATTTTGGGGGGGCGGTACGCAGTATTTT.

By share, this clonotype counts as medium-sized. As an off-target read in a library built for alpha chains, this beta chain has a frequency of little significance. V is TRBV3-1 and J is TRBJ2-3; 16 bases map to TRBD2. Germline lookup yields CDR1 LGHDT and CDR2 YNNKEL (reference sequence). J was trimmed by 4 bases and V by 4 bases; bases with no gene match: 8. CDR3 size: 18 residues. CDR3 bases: TGTGCCAGCAGCCTGCGCTCCGGGACTAGCGGGAGGGCAGATACGCAGTATTTT. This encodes CASSLRSGTSGRADTQYF.

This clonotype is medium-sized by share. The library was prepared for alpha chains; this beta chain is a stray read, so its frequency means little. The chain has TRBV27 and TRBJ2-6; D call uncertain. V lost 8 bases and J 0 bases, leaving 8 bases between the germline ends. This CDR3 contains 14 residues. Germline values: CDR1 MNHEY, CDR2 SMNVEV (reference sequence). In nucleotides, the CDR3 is TGTGCCAGCCGTGGATTCTCTGGGGCCAACGTCCTGACTTTC. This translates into CASRGFSGANVLTF.

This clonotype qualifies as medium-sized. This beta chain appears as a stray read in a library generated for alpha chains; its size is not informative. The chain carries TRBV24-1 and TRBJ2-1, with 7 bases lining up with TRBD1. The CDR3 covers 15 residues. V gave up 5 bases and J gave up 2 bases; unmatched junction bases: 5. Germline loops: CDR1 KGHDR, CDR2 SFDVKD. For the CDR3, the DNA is TGTGCCACCAGTGGCCCAAGGGGGCCCTACAATGAGCAGTTCTTC. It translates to CATSGPRGPYNEQFF.

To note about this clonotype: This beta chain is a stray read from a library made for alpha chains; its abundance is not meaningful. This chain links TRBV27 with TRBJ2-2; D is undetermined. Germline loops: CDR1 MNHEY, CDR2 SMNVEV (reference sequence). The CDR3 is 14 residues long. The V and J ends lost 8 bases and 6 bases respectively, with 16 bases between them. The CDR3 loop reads CASGQTRTSGELFF. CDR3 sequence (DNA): TGTGCCAGCGGGCAGACAAGAACGTCCGGGGAGCTGTTTTTT.

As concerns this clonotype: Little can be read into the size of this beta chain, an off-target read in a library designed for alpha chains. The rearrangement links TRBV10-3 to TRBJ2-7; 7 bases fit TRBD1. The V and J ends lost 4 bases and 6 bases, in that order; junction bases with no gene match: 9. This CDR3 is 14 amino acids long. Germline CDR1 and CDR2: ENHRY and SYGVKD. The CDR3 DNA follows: TGTGCCATCAGTGGCGCCACGACAGGGCTCGAGCAGTACTTC. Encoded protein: CAISGATTGLEQYF.

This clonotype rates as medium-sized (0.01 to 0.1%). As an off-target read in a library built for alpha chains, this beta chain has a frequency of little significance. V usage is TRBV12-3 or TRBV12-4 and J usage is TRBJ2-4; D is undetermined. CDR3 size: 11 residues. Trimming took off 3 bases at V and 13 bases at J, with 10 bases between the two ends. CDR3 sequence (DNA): TGTGCCAGCAGTTTCGACCAAGTCCAGTACTTC. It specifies CASSFDQVQYF.

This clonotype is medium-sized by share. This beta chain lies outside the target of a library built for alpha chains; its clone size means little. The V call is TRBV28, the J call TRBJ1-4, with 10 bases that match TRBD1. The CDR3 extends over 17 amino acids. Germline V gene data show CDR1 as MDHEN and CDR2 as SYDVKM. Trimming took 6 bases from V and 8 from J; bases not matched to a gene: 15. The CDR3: CASSSGTGVPLGEKLFF. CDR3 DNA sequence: TGTGCCAGCAGCTCCGGGACAGGGGTTCCGCTAGGGGAAAAACTGTTTTTT.

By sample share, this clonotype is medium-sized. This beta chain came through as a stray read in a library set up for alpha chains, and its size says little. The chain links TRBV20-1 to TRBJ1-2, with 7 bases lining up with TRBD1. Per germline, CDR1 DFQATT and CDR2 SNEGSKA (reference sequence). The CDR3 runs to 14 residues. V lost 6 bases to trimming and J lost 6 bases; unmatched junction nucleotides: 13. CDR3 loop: CSAQPTGNSNGYTF. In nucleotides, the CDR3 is TGCAGTGCCCAACCGACAGGGAACTCAAATGGCTACACCTTC.

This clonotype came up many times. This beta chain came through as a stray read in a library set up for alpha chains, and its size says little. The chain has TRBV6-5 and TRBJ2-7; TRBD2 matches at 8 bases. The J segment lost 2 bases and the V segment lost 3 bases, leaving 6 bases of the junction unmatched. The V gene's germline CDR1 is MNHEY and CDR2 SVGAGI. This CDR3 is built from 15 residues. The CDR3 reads CASSYLGLGTYEQYF. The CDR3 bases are TGTGCCAGCAGTTATTTGGGACTAGGTACCTACGAGCAGTACTTC.

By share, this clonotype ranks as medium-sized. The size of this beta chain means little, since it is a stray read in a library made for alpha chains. CDR3 sequence reads: CASRTPREETQYF. In DNA, the CDR3 is TGTGCCAGCAGGACCCCCCGGGAAGAGACCCAGTACTTC. This rearrangement joins TRBV28 to TRBJ2-5; D uncertain. Germline V lookup: CDR1 MDHEN, CDR2 SYDVKM. The CDR3 is made up of 13 amino acids. Trimming cost V 6 bases and J 3 bases, with 11 bases left between them.

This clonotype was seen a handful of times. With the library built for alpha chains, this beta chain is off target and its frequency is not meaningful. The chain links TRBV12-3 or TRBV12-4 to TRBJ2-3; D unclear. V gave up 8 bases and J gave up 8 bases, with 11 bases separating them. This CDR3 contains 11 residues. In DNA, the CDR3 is TGTGCCAGCTCAGAGAGAGTTACGCAGTATTTT. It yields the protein CASSERVTQYF.

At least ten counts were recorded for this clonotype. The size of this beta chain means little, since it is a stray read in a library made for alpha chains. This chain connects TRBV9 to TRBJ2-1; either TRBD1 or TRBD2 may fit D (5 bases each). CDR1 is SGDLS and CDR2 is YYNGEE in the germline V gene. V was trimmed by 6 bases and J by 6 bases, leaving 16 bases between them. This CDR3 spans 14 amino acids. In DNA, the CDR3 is TGTGCCAGCACCCCCTCGGGGCTATCCAATGAGCAGTTCTTC. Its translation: CASTPSGLSNEQFF.

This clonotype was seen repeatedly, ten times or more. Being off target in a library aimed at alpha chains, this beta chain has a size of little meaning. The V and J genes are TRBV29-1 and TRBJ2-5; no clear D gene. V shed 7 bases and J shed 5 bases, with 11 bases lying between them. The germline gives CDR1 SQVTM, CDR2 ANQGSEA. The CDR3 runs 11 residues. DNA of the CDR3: TGCAGCGCCGCCCTCTCCGAGACCCAGTACTTC. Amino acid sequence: CSAALSETQYF.

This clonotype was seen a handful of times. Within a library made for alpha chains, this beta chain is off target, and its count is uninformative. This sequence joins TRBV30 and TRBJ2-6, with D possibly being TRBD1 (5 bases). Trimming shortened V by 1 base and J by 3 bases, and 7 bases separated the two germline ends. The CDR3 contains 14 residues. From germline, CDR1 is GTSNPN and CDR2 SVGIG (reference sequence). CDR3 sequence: CAWSEGLGANVLTF. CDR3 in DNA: TGTGCCTGGAGTGAGGGGCTTGGGGCCAACGTCCTGACTTTC.

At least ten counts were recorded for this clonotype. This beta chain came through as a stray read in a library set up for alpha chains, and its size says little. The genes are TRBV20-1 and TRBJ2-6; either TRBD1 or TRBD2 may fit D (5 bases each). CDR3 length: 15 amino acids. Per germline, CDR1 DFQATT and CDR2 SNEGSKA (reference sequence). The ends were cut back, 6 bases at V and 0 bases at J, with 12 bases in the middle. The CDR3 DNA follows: TGCAGTGCAAGGGACGCAAACTCTGGGGCCAACGTCCTGACTTTC. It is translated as CSARDANSGANVLTF.

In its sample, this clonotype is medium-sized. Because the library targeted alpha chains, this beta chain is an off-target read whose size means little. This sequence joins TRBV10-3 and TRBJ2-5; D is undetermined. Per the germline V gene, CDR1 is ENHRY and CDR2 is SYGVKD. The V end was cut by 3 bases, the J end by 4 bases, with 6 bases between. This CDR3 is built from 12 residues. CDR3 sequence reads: CAISDGGETQYF. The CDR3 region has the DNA TGTGCCATCAGTGACGGCGGAGAGACCCAGTACTTC.

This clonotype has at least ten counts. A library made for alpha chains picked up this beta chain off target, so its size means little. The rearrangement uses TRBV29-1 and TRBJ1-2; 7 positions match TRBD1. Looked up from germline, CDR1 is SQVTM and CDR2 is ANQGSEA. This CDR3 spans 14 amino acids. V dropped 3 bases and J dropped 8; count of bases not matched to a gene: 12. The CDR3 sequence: CSVDGTAVSGGYTF. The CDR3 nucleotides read TGCAGCGTTGATGGGACAGCTGTATCAGGCGGCTACACCTTC.

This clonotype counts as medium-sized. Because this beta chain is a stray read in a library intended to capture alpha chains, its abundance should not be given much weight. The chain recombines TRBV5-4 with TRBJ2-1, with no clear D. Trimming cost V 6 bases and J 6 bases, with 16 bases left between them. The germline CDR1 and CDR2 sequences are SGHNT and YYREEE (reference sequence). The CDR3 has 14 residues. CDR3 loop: CASTRSTERNEQFF. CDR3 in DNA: TGTGCCAGCACCAGGTCTACCGAGCGCAATGAGCAGTTCTTC.

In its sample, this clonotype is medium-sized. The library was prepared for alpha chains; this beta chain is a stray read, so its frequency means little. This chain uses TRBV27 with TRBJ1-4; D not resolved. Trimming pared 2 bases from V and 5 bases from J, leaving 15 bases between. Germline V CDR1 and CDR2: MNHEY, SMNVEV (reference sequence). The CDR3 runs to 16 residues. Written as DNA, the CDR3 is TGTGCCAGCAGTTTACGGTTCGGCGGATTAAATGAAAAACTGTTTTTT. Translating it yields CASSLRFGGLNEKLFF. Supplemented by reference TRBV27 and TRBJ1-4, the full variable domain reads EAQVTQNPRYLITVTGKKLTVTCSQNMNHEYMSWYRQDPGLGLRQIYYSMNVEVTDKGDVPEGYKVSRKEKRNFPLILESPSPNQTSLYFCASSLRFGGLNEKLFFGSGTQLSVL.

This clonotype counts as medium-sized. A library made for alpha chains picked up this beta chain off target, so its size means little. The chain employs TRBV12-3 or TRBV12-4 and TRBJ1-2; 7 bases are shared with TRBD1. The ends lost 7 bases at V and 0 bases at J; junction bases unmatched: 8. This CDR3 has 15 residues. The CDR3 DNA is TGTGCCAGCATGGGACAGAGCTCTTCTAACTATGGCTACACCTTC. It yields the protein CASMGQSSSNYGYTF.

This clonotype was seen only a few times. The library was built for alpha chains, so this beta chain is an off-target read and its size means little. CDR3 DNA: TGTGCCAGCAGCTGGACAGGGTCCTACGAGCAGTACTTC. Translation gives CASSWTGSYEQYF. The chain combines TRBV5-4 with TRBJ2-7; 8 bases are shared with TRBD1. Unmatched junction bases numbered 0, after V lost 3 bases and J lost 1 base. The CDR3 covers 13 residues. Germline V CDR1 and CDR2: SGHNT, YYREEE (reference sequence).

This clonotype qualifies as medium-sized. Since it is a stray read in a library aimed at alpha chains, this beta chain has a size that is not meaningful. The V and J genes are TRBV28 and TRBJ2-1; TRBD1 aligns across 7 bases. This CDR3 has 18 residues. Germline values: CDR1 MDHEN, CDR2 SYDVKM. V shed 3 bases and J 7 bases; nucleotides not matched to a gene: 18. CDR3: CASSFLLGLPTGTNEQFF. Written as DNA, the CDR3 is TGTGCCAGCAGTTTTCTATTGGGGCTGCCGACAGGGACGAATGAGCAGTTCTTC.

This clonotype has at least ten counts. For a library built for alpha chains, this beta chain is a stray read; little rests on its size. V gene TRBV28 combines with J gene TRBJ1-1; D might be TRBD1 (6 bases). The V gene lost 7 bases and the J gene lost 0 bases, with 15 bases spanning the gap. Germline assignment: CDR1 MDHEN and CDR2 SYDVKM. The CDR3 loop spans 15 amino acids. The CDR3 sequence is CASTAPGVLNTEAFF. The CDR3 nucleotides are TGTGCCAGCACCGCCCCAGGGGTCCTGAACACTGAAGCTTTCTTT.

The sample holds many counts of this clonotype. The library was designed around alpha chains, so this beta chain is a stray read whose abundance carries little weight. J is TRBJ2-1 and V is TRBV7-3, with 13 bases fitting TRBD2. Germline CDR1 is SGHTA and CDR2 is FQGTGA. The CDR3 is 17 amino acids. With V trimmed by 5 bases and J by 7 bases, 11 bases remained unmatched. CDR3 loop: CASSLAGGLAGRNEQFF. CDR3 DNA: TGTGCCAGCAGCCTCGCCGGGGGACTAGCGGGACGGAATGAGCAGTTCTTC.

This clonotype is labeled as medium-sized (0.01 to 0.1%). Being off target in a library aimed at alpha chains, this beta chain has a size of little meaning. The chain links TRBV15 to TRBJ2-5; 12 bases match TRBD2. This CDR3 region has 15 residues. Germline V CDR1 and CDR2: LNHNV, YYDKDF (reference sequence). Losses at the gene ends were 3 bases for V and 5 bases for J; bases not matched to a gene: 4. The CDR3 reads CATSRTSGRGETQYF. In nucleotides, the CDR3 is TGTGCCACCAGCAGGACTAGCGGGAGAGGCGAGACCCAGTACTTC.

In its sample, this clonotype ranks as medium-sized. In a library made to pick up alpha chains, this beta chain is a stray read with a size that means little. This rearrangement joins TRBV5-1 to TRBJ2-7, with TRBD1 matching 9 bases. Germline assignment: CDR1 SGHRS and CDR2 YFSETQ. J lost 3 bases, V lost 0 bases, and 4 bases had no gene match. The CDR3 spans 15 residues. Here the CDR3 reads CASSLETGGGYEQYF. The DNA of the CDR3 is TGCGCCAGCAGCTTGGAAACAGGGGGCGGCTACGAGCAGTACTTC.

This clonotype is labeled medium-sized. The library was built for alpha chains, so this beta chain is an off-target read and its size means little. The CDR3 DNA reads as TGTGCCAGCAGCTCCCTGGGGAGGACCGGGGAGCTGTTTTTT. Translated, it gives CASSSLGRTGELFF. The chain has TRBV7-9 and TRBJ2-2, with TRBD2 as a possible D gene (6 bases). CDR1 and CDR2 (germline): SEHNR, FQNEAQ (reference sequence). With 4 bases removed from V and 5 bases from J, the gap between germline ends came to 11 bases. The CDR3 contains 14 residues.

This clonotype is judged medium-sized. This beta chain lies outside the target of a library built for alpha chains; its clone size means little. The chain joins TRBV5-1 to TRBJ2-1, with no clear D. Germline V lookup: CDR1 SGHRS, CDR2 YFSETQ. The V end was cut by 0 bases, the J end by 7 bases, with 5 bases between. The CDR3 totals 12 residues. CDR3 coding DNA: TGCGCCAGCAGCTTGGCGCGGAATGAGCAGTTCTTC. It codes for CASSLARNEQFF.